Below are 27 T cell receptor beta chains sequenced from a single sample in a study of cytomegalovirus exposure and HLA in healthy donors (dated by TCRdb to about 2017). Receptors were amplified or captured by the immunoSEQ multiplex PCR assay. For the multiplex PCR, a mixture combining 60 forward primers for TCR Vbeta segments and 13 reverse primers for TCR Jbeta segments was used. As stored in TCRdb, this immuneACCESS dataset retains in-frame rearrangements with V and J assigned. A fraction of the clones does not appear; measured against another copy, unresolved V genes explain less than half of the discrepancy, and the remainder lacks a known reason. Across this sample there are more than 200,000 clones, with around 64% seen only once. The ten largest clones represent about 3% of the sample. Sample: PBMCs. Receptors originate from a man aged 35 to 55 in good health and CMV-seropositive.

The V gene is TRBV7-2, the J gene TRBJ1-2; 10 bases agree with TRBD1. This CDR3 is 15 amino acids long. With V trimmed by 5 bases and J by 8 bases, 11 bases remained unmatched. Looked up from germline, CDR1 is SGHTA and CDR2 is FQGNSA. The CDR3 region has the DNA TGTGCCAGCAGCGTCGACCGGGACAGGGGCGGGGGCTACACCTTC. Amino acid sequence: CASSVDRDRGGGYTF. Drawing the rest from reference TRBV7-2 and TRBJ1-2, the complete variable domain is GAGVSQSPSNKVTEKGKDVELRCDPISGHTALYWYRQSLGQGLEFLIYFQGNSAPDKSGLPSDRFSAERTGGSVSTLTIQRTQQEDSAVYLCASSVDRDRGGGYTFGSGTRLTVV.

V and J are TRBV6-5 and TRBJ1-2, with 7 nucleotides matching TRBD1. CDR1 is MNHEY and CDR2 is SVGAGI in the germline V gene. V shed 6 bases, J shed 8 bases, and the junction held 6 bases outside the gene matches. This CDR3 spans 12 amino acids. Here the CDR3 reads CASSRQGRGYTF. Written as DNA, the CDR3 is TGTGCCAGCAGCAGACAGGGACGCGGCTACACCTTC.

V gene TRBV7-7 combines with J gene TRBJ2-5; 11 bases line up with TRBD2. Germline-derived CDR1 and CDR2 are SSHAT and FNYEAQ (reference sequence). The V segment lost 1 base and the J segment 3 bases; nucleotides outside the gene matches: 7. There are 17 residues in the CDR3. The CDR3 nucleotides read TGTGCCAGCAGCTTAGGGGGAATTAGCGGGGGGGAAGAGACCCAGTACTTC. Its translation: CASSLGGISGGEETQYF.

The chain couples TRBV11-2 to TRBJ2-1, with 7 positions matching TRBD2. The CDR3 extends over 14 amino acids. Germline V gene sequence: CDR1 SGHAT, CDR2 FQNNGV. The J segment lost 4 bases and the V segment lost 1 base, leaving 1 base of the junction unmatched. In DNA, the CDR3 is TGTGCCAGCAGCTTAGCGGGGGGATACAATGAGCAGTTCTTC. It translates to CASSLAGGYNEQFF. The full variable domain, with the rest looked up from reference TRBV11-2 and TRBJ2-1, is EAGVAQSPRYKIIEKRQSVAFWCNPISGHATLYWYQQILGQGPKLLIQFQNNGVVDDSQLPKDRFSAERLKGVDSTLKIQPAKLEDSAVYLCASSLAGGYNEQFFGPGTRLTVL.

The chain carries TRBV5-6 and TRBJ2-7, with D possibly being TRBD2 (6 bases). V lost 3 bases to trimming and J lost 3 bases, with 16 bases between them. CDR1 and CDR2 (germline): SGHDT, YYEEEE. CDR3 size: 15 residues. The CDR3 sequence is CASSWGGSGLYEQYF. CDR3 sequence (DNA): TGTGCCAGCAGCTGGGGTGGTAGCGGCCTCTACGAGCAGTACTTC.

This clone was found once. This chain links TRBV19 with TRBJ2-2; possible D gene TRBD1, 6 bases. The CDR3 is 15 residues long. Trimming removed 7 bases at V and 7 bases at J, with 19 bases between. Per the germline V gene, CDR1 is LNHDA and CDR2 is SQIVND (reference sequence). The CDR3 coding sequence is TGTGCCAGTACCTCCACAGGGTTCAGAGACGGGGAGCTGTTTTTT. Protein sequence: CASTSTGFRDGELFF. Looking up the rest from reference TRBV19 and TRBJ2-2 gives the full variable domain: DGGITQSPKYLFRKEGQNVTLSCEQNLNHDAMYWYRQDPGQGLRLIYYSQIVNDFQKGDIAEGYSVSREKKESFPLTVTSAQKNPTAFYLCASTSTGFRDGELFFGEGSRLTVL.

The CDR3 reads CASSYNRRDTEAFF. DNA for the CDR3: TGTGCCAGCAGTTATAATAGGCGGGACACTGAAGCTTTCTTT. This chain joins TRBV6-6 and TRBJ1-1; D unresolved. Between the trimmed V and J ends, which lost 3 bases and 3 bases, there was a span of 11 bases. This CDR3 has 14 amino acids. CDR1 and CDR2 (germline): MNHNY, SVGAGI (reference sequence).

V is TRBV5-1 and J is TRBJ2-2; the match to TRBD1 covers 12 bases. Germline V lookup: CDR1 SGHRS, CDR2 YFSETQ. The V and J ends lost 0 bases and 3 bases, in that order; junction bases with no gene match: 6. CDR3 length equals 18 residues. For the CDR3, the DNA is TGCGCCAGCAGCTTGGTGGGGGACAGGGGGCGCGACACCGGGGAGCTGTTTTTT. It is translated as CASSLVGDRGRDTGELFF.

The V call is TRBV2, the J call TRBJ1-2; 7 bases align to TRBD1. Losses at the gene ends were 2 bases for V and 0 bases for J; bases not matched to a gene: 6. CDR3 length: 16 residues. Per the germline V gene, CDR1 is SNHLY and CDR2 is FYNNEI. The CDR3: CASSEPRGFSNYGYTF. CDR3 sequence (DNA): TGTGCCAGCAGTGAACCCAGGGGGTTCTCTAACTATGGCTACACCTTC.

The chain links TRBV5-1 to TRBJ1-5, with D perhaps TRBD1 (5 bases). CDR3 length equals 14 residues. In germline, CDR1 is SGHRS, CDR2 YFSETQ. V was trimmed by 4 bases and J by 9 bases, leaving 17 bases between them. The CDR3 here is CASSEEGQNGPQHF. The CDR3, as DNA: TGCGCCAGCAGCGAGGAGGGGCAGAATGGGCCCCAGCATTTT.

This clone was seen a handful of times. V and J are TRBV9 and TRBJ2-7; D might be TRBD1 (6 bases). CDR1 and CDR2 from the germline V gene are SGDLS and YYNGEE. Trimming shortened V by 6 bases and J by 3 bases, and 25 bases separated the two germline ends. This CDR3 spans 17 amino acids. CDR3 sequence: CASNEVSQGKGDYEQYF. CDR3 in DNA: TGTGCCAGCAACGAGGTATCGCAGGGGAAGGGAGACTACGAGCAGTACTTC. The full variable domain, in which reference TRBV9 and TRBJ2-7 provide the parts outside the CDR3, is DSGVTQTPKHLITATGQRVTLRCSPRSGDLSVYWYQQSLDQGLQFLIQYYNGEERAKGNILERFSAQQFPDLHSELNLSSLELGDSALYFCASNEVSQGKGDYEQYFGPGTRLTVT.

The chain is built from TRBV5-1 and TRBJ1-4, with 10 bases fitting TRBD1. Germline V gene data show CDR1 as SGHRS and CDR2 as YFSETQ. The CDR3 is 16 amino acids. V shed 5 bases, J shed 0 bases, and the junction held 4 bases outside the gene matches. CDR3 amino acids: CASRRDRGPTNEKLFF. For the CDR3, the DNA is TGCGCCAGCAGGCGGGACAGGGGCCCAACTAATGAAAAACTGTTTTTT.

This clone has more than one count but fewer than ten. V is TRBV5-4 and J is TRBJ2-5, with D perhaps matching TRBD1 (6 bases). Trimming removed 3 bases from V and 6 bases from J, with 18 bases in between. The CDR3 covers 15 residues. Germline V gene data show CDR1 as SGHNT and CDR2 as YYREEE (reference sequence). CDR3 coding DNA: TGTGCCAGCAGCTCGCCGGGACAAAGGGGAAAGACCCAGTACTTC. It encodes CASSSPGQRGKTQYF.

The chain uses TRBV7-2 and TRBJ2-3; D unresolved. Trimming took off 5 bases at V and 3 bases at J, with 9 bases between the two ends. This CDR3 has 13 residues. The germline CDR1 and CDR2 sequences are SGHTA and FQGNSA. The CDR3 DNA reads TGTGCCAGCAGCCCGTCCCGTACAGATACGCAGTATTTT. It codes for CASSPSRTDTQYF.

This chain links TRBV7-8 with TRBJ1-2; D uncertain. In germline, CDR1 is SGHVS, CDR2 FQNEAQ. V was cut by 6 bases and J by 5 bases, with 10 bases left in between. The CDR3 has 12 amino acids. CDR3 in DNA: TGTGCCAGCAGTCAACTAGGATATGGCTACACCTTC. As protein: CASSQLGYGYTF.

This clone turned up a few times. The rearrangement links TRBV5-1 to TRBJ2-3; 8 bases are a match to TRBD2. Germline lookup yields CDR1 SGHRS and CDR2 YFSETQ. The CDR3 runs to 17 residues. The ends lost 1 base at V and 1 base at J; junction bases unmatched: 8. The CDR3, as DNA: TGCGCCAGCAGCTTGTATTCCAGCGGGGGCCGCACAGATACGCAGTATTTT. Translation gives CASSLYSSGGRTDTQYF.

The chain links TRBV9 to TRBJ2-3; the D gene is possibly TRBD2 (6 bases). Between the trimmed V and J ends, which lost 2 bases and 0 bases, there was a span of 19 bases. Germline CDR1 is SGDLS and CDR2 is YYNGEE. The CDR3 runs to 18 residues. The CDR3 region has the DNA TGTGCCAGCAGCGTCGGGACTGCACCCCCCTATAGCACAGATACGCAGTATTTT. Translation: CASSVGTAPPYSTDTQYF.

The V call is TRBV7-2, the J call TRBJ2-5, with D maybe TRBD2 (5 bases). Germline V gene sequence: CDR1 SGHTA, CDR2 FQGNSA. The germline V and J ends were trimmed by 5 bases and 5 bases, with 18 bases remaining between them. The CDR3 consists of 15 residues. CDR3 sequence reads: CASSPGEGSRETQYF. The CDR3 nucleotides read TGTGCCAGCAGCCCGGGTGAGGGTTCAAGGGAGACCCAGTACTTC.

The rearrangement uses TRBV9 and TRBJ2-1; a weak D match, TRBD2 (6 bases). Trimming left V 7 bases short and J 4 bases short, with 15 bases between. Germline CDR1 and CDR2: SGDLS and YYNGEE. The CDR3 runs to 14 residues. In DNA, the CDR3 is TGTGCCAGCGAGGCAGGGAGCGGGTACAATGAGCAGTTCTTC. Translating it yields CASEAGSGYNEQFF.

This clone has more than one count but fewer than ten. The rearrangement uses TRBV12-5 and TRBJ1-5; TRBD1 is a possible D gene (5 bases). Trimming cost V 6 bases and J 6 bases, with 15 bases left between them. There are 14 residues in the CDR3. The germline CDR1 and CDR2 sequences are LGHNT and FRNRAP. The CDR3, as DNA: TGTGCTAGTGGGGGGCCCCGCGGGGTTCAGCCCCAGCATTTT. Protein product: CASGGPRGVQPQHF.

This chain joins TRBV7-8 and TRBJ2-5; 10 bases match TRBD2. This CDR3 contains 19 residues. V trimming: 0 bases; J trimming: 5 bases; junction bases outside the gene matches: 15. CDR1 SGHVS and CDR2 FQNEAQ come from the germline V gene. The CDR3 loop is CASSLARVAGGRSPETQYF. In DNA form, the CDR3 reads TGTGCCAGCAGCTTAGCCAGGGTAGCGGGGGGCCGATCCCCGGAGACCCAGTACTTC.

This chain links TRBV5-4 with TRBJ1-2; 7 nucleotides agree with TRBD1. The CDR3 covers 19 residues. The V and J ends lost 3 bases and 0 bases, in that order; junction bases with no gene match: 17. The germline gives CDR1 SGHNT, CDR2 YYREEE (reference sequence). The CDR3 is CASSSPHNSTGDANYGYTF. The CDR3 nucleotides read TGTGCCAGCAGCTCACCACATAATTCAACAGGGGATGCTAACTATGGCTACACCTTC.

The chain recombines TRBV7-2 with TRBJ2-7; D perhaps matches TRBD2 (6 bases). Germline V gene sequence: CDR1 SGHTA, CDR2 FQGNSA. This CDR3 contains 16 residues. Trimming took 2 bases from V and 0 from J, leaving 14 bases between them. The CDR3 loop reads CASSLIPGGFSYEQYF. The CDR3 DNA reads TGTGCCAGCAGCTTAATCCCCGGGGGATTCTCCTACGAGCAGTACTTC.

The chain links TRBV27 to TRBJ2-7; the D is unclear. The CDR3 consists of 13 residues. The ends were cut back, 3 bases at V and 3 bases at J, with 9 bases in the middle. Germline V lookup: CDR1 MNHEY, CDR2 SMNVEV (reference sequence). The CDR3 sequence: CASSFRVNYEQYF. CDR3 nucleotide sequence: TGTGCCAGCAGTTTCCGGGTCAACTACGAGCAGTACTTC.

The gene calls are TRBV9 and TRBJ1-1, with D perhaps matching TRBD1 (6 bases). Germline CDR1 reads SGDLS; CDR2 reads YYNGEE. The CDR3 contains 13 residues. Trimming removed 5 bases at V and 4 bases at J, with 12 bases between. CDR3 amino acids: CASSVGASTEAFF. CDR3 in DNA: TGTGCCAGCAGTGTGGGGGCGAGCACTGAAGCTTTCTTT.

In its sample, this clone was seen a few times. The V gene is TRBV2, the J gene TRBJ2-5, with 8 bases matching TRBD2. This CDR3 contains 14 residues. J gave up 6 bases and V 5 bases, and 8 bases lay outside the gene matches. The germline CDR1 and CDR2 sequences are SNHLY and FYNNEI. This chain's CDR3 is CASSSGTRYQTQYF. The CDR3, as DNA: TGTGCCAGCAGTTCCGGGACTAGATACCAGACCCAGTACTTC. Complete variable domain (other parts from reference TRBV2 and TRBJ2-5): EPEVTQTPSHQVTQMGQEVILRCVPISNHLYFYWYRQILGQKVEFLVSFYNNEISEKSEIFDDQFSVERPDGSNFTLKIRSTKLEDSAMYFCASSSGTRYQTQYFGPGTRLLVL.

The rearrangement uses TRBV6-4 and TRBJ1-4; tentatively, D is TRBD1 (6 bases). Germline CDR1 MRHNA, CDR2 SNTAGT. Trimming took 2 bases from V and 4 from J, leaving 14 bases between them. The CDR3 has 16 residues. CDR3: CASSDPSTGFNEKLFF. In DNA form, the CDR3 reads TGTGCCAGCAGTGACCCTTCGACAGGATTTAATGAAAAACTGTTTTTT.